This is a list of T cell receptor beta chains from one sample in a study of cytomegalovirus exposure and HLA in healthy donors. The table came from immunoSEQ multiplex PCR; TCRdb's copy has only in-frame clones and leaves some out. The repertoire holds some 160,000 clones, with about 85% as singletons. The material sequenced was PBMCs. These TCRs come from a young man in good health and CMV-seropositive. CDR3s leave out the opening cysteine and the closing phenylalanine or tryptophan.

V gene | CDR3 protein
TRBV11-3 | ASSFSGAPEAF
TRBV5-4 | ASSPGGLAGTDTQY
TRBV11-3 | ASSPRSAGELF
TRBV5-4 | ASSLGGTANYGYT
TRBV7-2 | ASSSHSGSSNEQF
TRBV11-3 | ASSLELGLVYNEQF
TRBV2 | ASSEKGGVHYGYT
TRBV6-4 | ASSRPGLAVVPTVYNEQF
TRBV27 | ASSYRDSMNTEAF
TRBV7-9 | ASSLEGQGPLQETQY
TRBV7-9 | ASSLAGGEAKNIQY
TRBV19 | ASTHRDTQY
TRBV5-4 | ASSMEGDSGNTIY
TRBV7-9 | ASSPTGFDEQY
TRBV5-6 | ASSLGQGFSPLH
TRBV19 | ASSPGLAGETQY
TRBV7-8 | ASSFKLAGGETQY
TRBV11-1 | ASNLVKQGAVNYGYT
TRBV28 | ASIVGTVTNMGYT
TRBV10-1 | ASSEGTGGYNEQF
TRBV9 | ASSMAATNEKLF
TRBV6-5 | ASRRDSNYGYT
TRBV5-1 | ASSGSPGNEQF
TRBV9 | ASSLTSGSTDTQY
TRBV4-3 | ASSQGWGGRGSNEQF
TRBV30 | AWSEHRNTEAF